These 9 T cell receptor beta chains share one sample of origin, sequenced in a study of T cell repertoires in cytomegalovirus infection. TCRdb fed the reads into MiXCR, producing one record per CDR3 protein. The sample lists roughly 920,000 distinct CDR3 sequences, about 33% occurring once. For these TCRs, the target antigens are not known. This sample comprised cultured CD8+ T cells from PBMCs, obtained from culture after CMV antigen stimulation. These receptors all come from a human donor in good health (CMV status not recorded). Some clones in this sample may be carry-over from other donors' samples.

The gene calls are TRBV6-2 or TRBV6-3 and TRBJ2-1, with TRBD2 matching 13 bases. CDR1 and CDR2 (germline): MNHEY, SVGEGT. CDR3 size: 20 residues. V lost 2 bases to trimming and J lost 2 bases; unmatched junction nucleotides: 12. CDR3 nucleotide sequence: TGTGCCAGCAGTTACCCTCCCCTGACTAGCGGGGGGATTACCTACAATGAGCAGTTCTTC. It encodes CASSYPPLTSGGITYNEQFF.

The table lists this clonotype with a few counts. The chain carries TRBV6-2 or TRBV6-3 and TRBJ2-3; D is uncertain. V was cut by 6 bases and J by 6 bases, with 13 bases left in between. From germline, CDR1 is MNHEY and CDR2 SVGEGT. The CDR3 extends over 13 amino acids. The CDR3 nucleotides read TGTGCCAGCAGACTGACCTTCCCGGATACGCAGTATTTT. Amino acids: CASRLTFPDTQYF.

A few counts support this clonotype. The rearrangement links TRBV5-6 to TRBJ2-3; the D is unclear. This CDR3 contains 16 residues. V shed 4 bases and J shed 7 bases, with 22 bases lying between them. Per germline, CDR1 SGHDT and CDR2 YYEEEE. This CDR3 is CASSPPPGRFFYTQYF. CDR3 coding DNA: TGTGCCAGCAGCCCGCCGCCAGGACGCTTCTTTTATACGCAGTATTTT.

This clonotype was picked up many times. This sequence joins TRBV5-1 and TRBJ2-7, with D possibly TRBD1 on 7 matching bases. The CDR3 consists of 14 residues. Trimming shortened V by 3 bases and J by 6 bases, and 16 bases separated the two germline ends. CDR1 is SGHRS and CDR2 is YFSETQ in the germline V gene. Here the CDR3 reads CASSSGVPGGEQYV. Here the CDR3 DNA reads TGCGCCAGCAGCTCGGGAGTTCCAGGGGGCGAGCAGTACGTC.

The rearrangement uses TRBV19 and TRBJ1-5, with a weak D call TRBD1 (5 bases). Looked up from germline, CDR1 is LNHDA and CDR2 is SQIVND (reference sequence). The length of the CDR3 is 13 residues. The V gene lost 9 bases and the J gene lost 1 base, with 10 bases spanning the gap. The CDR3 DNA follows: TGTGCCAGCGCGACAGCGAGCAATCAGCCCCAGCATTTT. Its translation is CASATASNQPQHF.

J is TRBJ2-5 and V is TRBV12-5; D gene uncertain. The CDR3 length is 16 residues. Trimming pared 6 bases from V and 1 base from J, leaving 18 bases between. Germline CDR1 reads LGHNT; CDR2 reads FRNRAP. The CDR3, as DNA: TGTGCTAGTGGCTCCTACCCGAGACATCGCCAAGAGACCCAGTACTTC. Translating gives CASGSYPRHRQETQYF. The whole variable domain, remainder taken from reference TRBV12-5 and TRBJ2-5, is DARVTQTPRHKVTEMGQEVTMRCQPILGHNTVFWYRQTMMQGLELLAYFRNRAPLDDSGMPKDRFSAEMPDATLATLKIQPSEPRDSAVYFCASGSYPRHRQETQYFGPGTRLLVL.

On this clonotype itself: A clone one base away is much larger, so this may be a read error. V usage is TRBV7-2 and J usage is TRBJ1-2, with unresolved D. The CDR3 runs 14 residues. V was cut by 10 bases and J by 3 bases, with 18 bases left in between. CDR1 SGHTA and CDR2 FQGNSA come from the germline V gene. CDR3 DNA: TGTGCCACGCACTTGGACTGGGAGTACTATGGCTACACCTTC. Translating gives CATHLDWEYYGYTF.

The CDR3 region is CASIWRDRANTGELFF. The CDR3 DNA follows: TGTGCCAGCATCTGGAGGGACAGGGCAAACACCGGGGAGCTGTTTTTT. The chain combines TRBV2 with TRBJ2-2; 9 positions match TRBD1. The CDR3 sequence is 16 residues long. The junction had 8 bases not matched to a gene; V was cut back by 7 bases and J by 2 bases. Germline V gene lookup returns CDR1 SNHLY and CDR2 FYNNEI.

This clonotype was seen more than once but under ten times. This chain links TRBV27 with TRBJ2-5; perhaps TRBD2 as D (6 bases). The CDR3 length is 13 residues. CDR1 and CDR2 from the germline V gene are MNHEY and SMNVEV (reference sequence). V was pared by 4 bases and J by 7 bases, with 13 bases between. The CDR3 DNA is TGTGCCAGCAGTTCAGCAGGGAGGTTGACCCAGTACTTC. This gives the protein CASSSAGRLTQYF.